This entry lists 5 T cell receptor beta chains sequenced from one sample in a study of T cells in Graves' hyperthyroidism and ophthalmopathy. Amplified TCR beta CDR3 regions derived from RNA transcripts. HTBI primers were used for first-round RT-PCR of the TCR CDR3. TCRdb fed the multiplex PCR reads into MiXCR, producing one record per CDR3 protein. The table includes roughly 200,000 distinct CDR3 sequences, approximately 20% detected once. The sequencing input was blood. The receptors come from a man in his forties with Graves' hyperthyroidism.

This clonotype was seen repeatedly, ten times or more. V is TRBV24-1 and J is TRBJ1-1, with no clear D. The V gene's germline CDR1 is KGHDR and CDR2 SFDVKD. The CDR3 extends over 12 amino acids. Between the trimmed V and J ends, which lost 8 bases and 7 bases, there was a span of 13 bases. This CDR3 is CATMSWENEAFF. CDR3 in DNA: TGTGCCACCATGTCATGGGAGAATGAAGCTTTCTTT.

This clonotype occurred many times. The gene calls are TRBV28 and TRBJ2-7; unclear D gene. The V gene lost 7 bases and the J gene lost 3 bases, with 13 bases spanning the gap. There are 13 residues in the CDR3. Germline assignment: CDR1 MDHEN and CDR2 SYDVKM. The CDR3 coding sequence is TGTGCCAGCACCCCCGACGGATACTACGAGCAGTACTTC. Encoded protein: CASTPDGYYEQYF.

The CDR3 reads CASSPIGGVNEQFF. For the CDR3, the DNA is TGCGCCAGCAGCCCCATAGGGGGGGTTAATGAGCAGTTCTTC. J is TRBJ2-1 and V is TRBV5-1; D perhaps matches TRBD2 (7 bases). The CDR3 covers 14 residues. V dropped 4 bases and J dropped 7 bases, with 15 bases sitting between them. The germline V gene has CDR1 SGHRS and CDR2 YFSETQ.

This clonotype was found many times. V usage is TRBV3-1 and J usage is TRBJ2-7, with a tentative D call TRBD1 (6 bases). V lost 3 bases, J lost 6 bases, and 9 bases lay in between. The CDR3 has 12 amino acids. Germline CDR1 reads LGHDT; CDR2 reads YNNKEL (reference sequence). The CDR3 DNA is TGTGCCAGCAGCCACGAGACAGGCGAGCAGTACTTC. Protein sequence: CASSHETGEQYF.

There are many counts of this clonotype. The CDR3, as DNA: TGTGCCAGCAGCTTGGTGCCTCCGATTAGCACAGATACGCAGTATTTT. This translates into CASSLVPPISTDTQYF. The chain recombines TRBV5-5 with TRBJ2-3; D unresolved. There are 16 residues in the CDR3. V shed 0 bases and J shed 0 bases, with 11 bases lying between them. The germline CDR1 and CDR2 sequences are SGHKS and YYEKEE (reference sequence).